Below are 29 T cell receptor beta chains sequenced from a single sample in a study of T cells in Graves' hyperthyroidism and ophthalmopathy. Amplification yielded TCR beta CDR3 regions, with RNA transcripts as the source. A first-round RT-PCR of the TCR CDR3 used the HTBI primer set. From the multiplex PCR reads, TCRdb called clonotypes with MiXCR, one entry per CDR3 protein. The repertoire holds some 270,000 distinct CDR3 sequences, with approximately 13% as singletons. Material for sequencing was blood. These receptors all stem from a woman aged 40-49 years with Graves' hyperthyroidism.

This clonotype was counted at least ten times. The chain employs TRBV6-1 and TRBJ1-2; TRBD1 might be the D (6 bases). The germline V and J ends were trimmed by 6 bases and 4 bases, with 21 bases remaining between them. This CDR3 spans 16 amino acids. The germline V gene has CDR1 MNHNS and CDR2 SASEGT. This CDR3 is CASSSRGGGRLYGYTF. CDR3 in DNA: TGTGCCAGCAGCTCTCGGGGAGGGGGGAGGCTCTATGGCTACACCTTC.

CDR3 residues: CASSRIRGQGNDSPLHF. The CDR3 coding sequence is TGTGCCAGTAGCCGAATTCGGGGACAGGGGAACGATTCACCCCTCCACTTT. The V call is TRBV19, the J call TRBJ1-6; 10 bases line up with TRBD1. Trimming took 6 bases from V and 8 from J; bases not matched to a gene: 13. CDR3 length equals 17 residues. Germline loops: CDR1 LNHDA, CDR2 SQIVND (reference sequence).

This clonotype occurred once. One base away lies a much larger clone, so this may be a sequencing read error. The CDR3 region is CASSRDRAPLETQCF. The CDR3 nucleotides are TGTGCCAGCAGCCGGGACAGGGCGCCGTTAGAGACCCAGTGCTTC. The genes are TRBV6-2 or TRBV6-3 and TRBJ2-5, with 9 bases lining up with TRBD1. This CDR3 contains 15 residues. CDR1 and CDR2 from the germline V gene are MNHEY and SVGEGT.

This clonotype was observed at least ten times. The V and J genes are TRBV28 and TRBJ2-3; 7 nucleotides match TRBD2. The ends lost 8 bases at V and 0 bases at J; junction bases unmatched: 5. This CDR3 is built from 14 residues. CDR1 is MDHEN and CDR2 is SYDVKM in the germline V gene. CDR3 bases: TGTGCCAGCGTAACTAGCGCTAGCACAGATACGCAGTATTTT. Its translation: CASVTSASTDTQYF.

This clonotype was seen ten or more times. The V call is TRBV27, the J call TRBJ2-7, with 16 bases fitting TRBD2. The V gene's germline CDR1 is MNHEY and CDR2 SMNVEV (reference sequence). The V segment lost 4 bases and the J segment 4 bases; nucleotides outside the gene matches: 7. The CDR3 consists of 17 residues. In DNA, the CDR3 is TGTGCCAGCAGTTCGGGACTAGCGGGAGGGGGTAGGTACGAGCAGTACTTC. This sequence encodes CASSSGLAGGGRYEQYF.

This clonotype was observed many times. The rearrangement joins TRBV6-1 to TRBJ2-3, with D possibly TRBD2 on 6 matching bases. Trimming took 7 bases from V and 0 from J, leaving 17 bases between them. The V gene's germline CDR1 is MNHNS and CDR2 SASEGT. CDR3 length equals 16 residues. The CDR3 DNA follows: TGTGCCAGCATCTTGGCGGGGACCGTCAGCACAGATACGCAGTATTTT. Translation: CASILAGTVSTDTQYF.

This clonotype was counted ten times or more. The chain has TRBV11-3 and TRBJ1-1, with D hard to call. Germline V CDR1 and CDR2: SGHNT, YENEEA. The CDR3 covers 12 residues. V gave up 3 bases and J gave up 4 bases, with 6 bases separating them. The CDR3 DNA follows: TGTGCCAGCAGCTTCGTAAGCACTGAAGCTTTCTTT. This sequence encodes CASSFVSTEAFF. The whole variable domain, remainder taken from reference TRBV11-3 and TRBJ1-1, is EAGVVQSPRYKIIEKKQPVAFWCNPISGHNTLYWYLQNLGQGPELLIRYENEEAVDDSQLPKDRFSAERLKGVDSTLKIQPAELGDSAVYLCASSFVSTEAFFGQGTRLTVV.

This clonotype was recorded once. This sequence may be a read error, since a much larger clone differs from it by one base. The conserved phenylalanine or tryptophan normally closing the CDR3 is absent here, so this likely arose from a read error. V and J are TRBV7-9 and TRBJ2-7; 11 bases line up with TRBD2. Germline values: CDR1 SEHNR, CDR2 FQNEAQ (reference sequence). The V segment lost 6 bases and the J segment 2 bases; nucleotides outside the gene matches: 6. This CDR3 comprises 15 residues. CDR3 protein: CASSFTSGGTYEQYL. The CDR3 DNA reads TGTGCCAGCAGTTTCACTAGCGGGGGCACCTACGAGCAGTACCTC.

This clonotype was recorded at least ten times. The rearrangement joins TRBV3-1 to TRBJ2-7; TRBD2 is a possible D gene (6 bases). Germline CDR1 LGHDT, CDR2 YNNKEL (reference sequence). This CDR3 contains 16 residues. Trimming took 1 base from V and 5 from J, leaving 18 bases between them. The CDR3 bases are TGTGCCAGCAGCCAAGGCAGAGGGAGGAGGACGCACGAGCAGTACTTC. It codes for CASSQGRGRRTHEQYF.

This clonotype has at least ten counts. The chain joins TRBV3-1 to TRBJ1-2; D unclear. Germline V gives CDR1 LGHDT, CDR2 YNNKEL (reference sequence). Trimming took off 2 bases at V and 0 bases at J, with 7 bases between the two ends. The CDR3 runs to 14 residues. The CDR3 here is CASSQWRTNYGYTF. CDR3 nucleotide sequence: TGTGCCAGCAGCCAATGGCGGACTAACTATGGCTACACCTTC. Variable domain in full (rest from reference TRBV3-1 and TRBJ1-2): DTAVSQTPKYLVTQMGNDKSIKCEQNLGHDTMYWYKQDSKKFLKIMFSYNNKELIINETVPNRFSPKSPDKAHLNLHINSLELGDSAVYFCASSQWRTNYGYTFGSGTRLTVV.

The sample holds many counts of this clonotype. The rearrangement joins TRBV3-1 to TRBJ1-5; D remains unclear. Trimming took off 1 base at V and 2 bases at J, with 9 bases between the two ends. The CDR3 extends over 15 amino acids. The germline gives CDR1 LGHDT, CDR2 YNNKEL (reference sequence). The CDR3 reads CASSQAPGGNQPQHF. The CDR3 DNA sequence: TGTGCCAGCAGCCAAGCCCCTGGTGGCAATCAGCCCCAGCATTTT.

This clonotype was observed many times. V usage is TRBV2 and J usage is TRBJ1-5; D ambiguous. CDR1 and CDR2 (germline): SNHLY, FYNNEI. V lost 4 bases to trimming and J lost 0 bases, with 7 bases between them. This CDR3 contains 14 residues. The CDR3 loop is CASSGMNSNQPQHF. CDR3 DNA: TGTGCCAGCAGTGGGATGAATAGCAATCAGCCCCAGCATTTT.

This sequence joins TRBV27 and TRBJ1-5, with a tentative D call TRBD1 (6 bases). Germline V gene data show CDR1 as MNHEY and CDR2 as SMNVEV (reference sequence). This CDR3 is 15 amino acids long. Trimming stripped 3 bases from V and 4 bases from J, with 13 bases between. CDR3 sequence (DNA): TGTGCCAGCAGTTTCTCGGGGGCACCTAATCAGCCCCAGCATTTT. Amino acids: CASSFSGAPNQPQHF.

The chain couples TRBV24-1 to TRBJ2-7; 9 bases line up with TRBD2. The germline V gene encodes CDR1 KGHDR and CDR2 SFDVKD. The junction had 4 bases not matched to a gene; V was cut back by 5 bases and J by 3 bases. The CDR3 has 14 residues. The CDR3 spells CATSAGTSNYEQYF. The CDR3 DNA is TGTGCCACCAGTGCCGGGACTAGCAACTACGAGCAGTACTTC.

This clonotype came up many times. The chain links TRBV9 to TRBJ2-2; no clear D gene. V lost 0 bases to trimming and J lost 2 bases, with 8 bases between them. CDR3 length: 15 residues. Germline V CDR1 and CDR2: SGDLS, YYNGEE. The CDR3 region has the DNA TGTGCCAGCAGCGTAGGTGACTTTAACACCGGGGAGCTGTTTTTT. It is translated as CASSVGDFNTGELFF.

Here the CDR3 DNA reads TGTGCCAGCAGGGGACTAGCGGGAGTTGCGGATACGCAGTATTTT. It codes for CASRGLAGVADTQYF. The rearrangement joins TRBV2 to TRBJ2-3; TRBD2 aligns across 14 bases. CDR1 is SNHLY and CDR2 is FYNNEI in the germline V gene. The CDR3 is 15 amino acids. The trim removed 6 bases at V and 6 bases at J, leaving 5 bases unmatched. The complete variable domain, with remaining parts taken from reference TRBV2 and TRBJ2-3, reads EPEVTQTPSHQVTQMGQEVILRCVPISNHLYFYWYRQILGQKVEFLVSFYNNEISEKSEIFDDQFSVERPDGSNFTLKIRSTKLEDSAMYFCASRGLAGVADTQYFGPGTRLTVL.

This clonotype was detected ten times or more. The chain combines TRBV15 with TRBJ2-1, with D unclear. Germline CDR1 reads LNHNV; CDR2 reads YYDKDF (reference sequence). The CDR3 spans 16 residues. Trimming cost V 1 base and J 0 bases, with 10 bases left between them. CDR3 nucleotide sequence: TGTGCCACCAGCAGAGGGTCTTCGAGCTCCTACAATGAGCAGTTCTTC. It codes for CATSRGSSSSYNEQFF.

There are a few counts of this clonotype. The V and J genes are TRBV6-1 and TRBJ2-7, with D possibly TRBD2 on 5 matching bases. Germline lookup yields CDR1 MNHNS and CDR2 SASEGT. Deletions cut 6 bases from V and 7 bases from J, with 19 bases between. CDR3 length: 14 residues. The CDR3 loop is CASSHSRVSGEQYF. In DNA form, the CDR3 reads TGTGCCAGCAGCCACTCCCGGGTATCGGGAGAGCAGTACTTC.

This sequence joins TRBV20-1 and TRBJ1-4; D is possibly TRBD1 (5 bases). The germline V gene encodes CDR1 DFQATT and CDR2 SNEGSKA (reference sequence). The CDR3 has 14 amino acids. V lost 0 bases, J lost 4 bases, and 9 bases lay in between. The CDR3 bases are TGCAGTGCTAGAGAAGGGGCGGGTAATGAAAAACTGTTTTTT. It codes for CSAREGAGNEKLFF.

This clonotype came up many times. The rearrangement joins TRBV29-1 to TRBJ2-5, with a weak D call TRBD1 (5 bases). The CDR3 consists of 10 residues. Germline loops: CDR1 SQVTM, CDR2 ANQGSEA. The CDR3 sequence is CSGALETQYF. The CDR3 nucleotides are TGCAGTGGGGCCTTGGAGACCCAGTACTTC.

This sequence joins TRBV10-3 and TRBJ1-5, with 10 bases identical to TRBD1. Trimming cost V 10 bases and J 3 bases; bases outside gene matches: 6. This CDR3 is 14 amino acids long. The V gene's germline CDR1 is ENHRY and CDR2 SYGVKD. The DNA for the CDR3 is TGTGCCAGCTGGACAGGGGGTTCCAATCAGCCCCAGCATTTT. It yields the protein CASWTGGSNQPQHF.

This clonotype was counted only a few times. CDR3 bases: TGTGCCAGCATTGACACAGATACGCAGTATTTT. Its translation: CASIDTDTQYF. The chain employs TRBV6-2 or TRBV6-3 and TRBJ2-3; D is undetermined. CDR3 length: 11 amino acids. CDR1 MNHEY and CDR2 SVGEGT come from the germline V gene. V lost 7 bases, J lost 2 bases, and 4 bases lay in between.

CDR3 sequence (DNA): TGTGCCATCAGTGAGGTGGAGGTCGGGGAGCTGTTTTTT. It translates to CAISEVEVGELFF. The chain combines TRBV10-3 with TRBJ2-2, with D possibly being TRBD2 (5 bases). Per germline, CDR1 ENHRY and CDR2 SYGVKD. The CDR3 runs 13 residues. V was shortened by 2 bases and J by 7 bases, with 8 bases between the two germline ends.

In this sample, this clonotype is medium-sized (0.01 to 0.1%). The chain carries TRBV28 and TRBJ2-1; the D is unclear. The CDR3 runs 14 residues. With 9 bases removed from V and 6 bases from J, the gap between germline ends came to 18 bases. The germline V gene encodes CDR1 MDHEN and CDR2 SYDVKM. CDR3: CASIDRVRFNEQFF. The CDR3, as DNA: TGTGCCAGTATCGATCGCGTTCGGTTCAATGAGCAGTTCTTC.

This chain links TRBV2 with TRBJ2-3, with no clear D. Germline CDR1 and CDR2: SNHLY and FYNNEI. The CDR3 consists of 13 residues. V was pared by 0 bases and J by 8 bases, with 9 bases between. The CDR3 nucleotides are TGTGCCAGCAGTGAAGCTCCCCGGGCTACGCAGTATTTT. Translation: CASSEAPRATQYF.

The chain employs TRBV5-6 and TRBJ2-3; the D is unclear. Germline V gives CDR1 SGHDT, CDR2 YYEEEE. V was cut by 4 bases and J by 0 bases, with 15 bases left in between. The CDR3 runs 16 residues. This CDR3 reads CASSPPSPSSTDTQYF. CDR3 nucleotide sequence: TGTGCCAGCAGCCCCCCATCCCCGTCTAGCACAGATACGCAGTATTTT. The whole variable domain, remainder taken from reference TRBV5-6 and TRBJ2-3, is DAGVTQSPTHLIKTRGQQVTLRCSPKSGHDTVSWYQQALGQGPQFIFQYYEEEERQRGNFPDRFSGHQFPNYSSELNVNALLLGDSALYLCASSPPSPSSTDTQYFGPGTRLTVL.

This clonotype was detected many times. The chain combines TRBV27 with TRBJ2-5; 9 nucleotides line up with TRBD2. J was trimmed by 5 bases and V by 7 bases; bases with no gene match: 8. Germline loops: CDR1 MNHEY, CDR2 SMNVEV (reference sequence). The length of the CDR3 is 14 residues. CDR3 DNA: TGTGCCAGCATGGCTAGCGGGATTCCCGAGACCCAGTACTTC. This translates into CASMASGIPETQYF.

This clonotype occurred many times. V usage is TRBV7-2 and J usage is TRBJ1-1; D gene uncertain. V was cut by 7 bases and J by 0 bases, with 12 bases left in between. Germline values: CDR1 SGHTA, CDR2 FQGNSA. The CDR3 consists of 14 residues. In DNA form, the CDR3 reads TGTGCCAGCAAATTAGCCGGCTTGAACACTGAAGCTTTCTTT. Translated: CASKLAGLNTEAFF.

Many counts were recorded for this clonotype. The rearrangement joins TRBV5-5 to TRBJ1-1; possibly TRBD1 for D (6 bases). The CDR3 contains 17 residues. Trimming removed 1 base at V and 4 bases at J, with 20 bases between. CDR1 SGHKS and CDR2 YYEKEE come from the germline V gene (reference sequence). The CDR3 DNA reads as TGTGCCAGCAGCTTGAATCCCACGGGGGCTGGGAGCACTGAAGCTTTCTTT. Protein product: CASSLNPTGAGSTEAFF. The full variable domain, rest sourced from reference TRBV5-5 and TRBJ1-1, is DAGVTQSPTHLIKTRGQQVTLRCSPISGHKSVSWYQQVLGQGPQFIFQYYEKEERGRGNFPDRFSARQFPNYSSELNVNALLLGDSALYLCASSLNPTGAGSTEAFFGQGTRLTVV.